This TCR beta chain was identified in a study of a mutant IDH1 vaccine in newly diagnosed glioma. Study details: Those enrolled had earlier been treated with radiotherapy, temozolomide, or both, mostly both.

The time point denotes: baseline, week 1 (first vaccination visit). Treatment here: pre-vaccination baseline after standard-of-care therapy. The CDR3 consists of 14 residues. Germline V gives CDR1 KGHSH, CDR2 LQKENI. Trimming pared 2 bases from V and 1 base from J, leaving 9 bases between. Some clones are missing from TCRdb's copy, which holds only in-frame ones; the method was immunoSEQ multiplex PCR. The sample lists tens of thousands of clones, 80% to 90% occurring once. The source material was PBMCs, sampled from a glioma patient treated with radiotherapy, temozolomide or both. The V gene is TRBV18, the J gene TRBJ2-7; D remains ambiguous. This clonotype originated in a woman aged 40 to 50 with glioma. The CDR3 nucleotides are TGTGCCAGCTCACCATACCACAGATCCTACGAGCAGTACTTC. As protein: CASSPYHRSYEQYF.